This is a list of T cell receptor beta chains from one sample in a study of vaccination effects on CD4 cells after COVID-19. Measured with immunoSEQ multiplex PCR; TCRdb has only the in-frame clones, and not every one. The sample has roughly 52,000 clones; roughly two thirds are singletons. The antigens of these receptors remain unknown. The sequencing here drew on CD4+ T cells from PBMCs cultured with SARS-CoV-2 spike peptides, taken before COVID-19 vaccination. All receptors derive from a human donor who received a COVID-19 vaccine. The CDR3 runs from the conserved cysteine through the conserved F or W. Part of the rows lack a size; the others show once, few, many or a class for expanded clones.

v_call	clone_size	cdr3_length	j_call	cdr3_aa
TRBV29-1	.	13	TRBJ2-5	CSVTGTGGETQYF
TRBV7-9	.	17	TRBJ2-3	CASSLGVSGQGTDTQYF
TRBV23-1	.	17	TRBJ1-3	CASSQWIRDRSGNTIYF
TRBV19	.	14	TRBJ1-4	CASRAGTVGEKLFF
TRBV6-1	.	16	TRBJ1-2	CASSGEGGTANYGYTF
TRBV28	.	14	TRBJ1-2	CASSLAHLDYGYTF
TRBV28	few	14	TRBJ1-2	CASSRDRGIYGYTF
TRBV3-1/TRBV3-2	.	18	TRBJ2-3	CASSQGGGSGGNTDTQYF
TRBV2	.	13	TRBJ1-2	CARNRRLNYGYTF
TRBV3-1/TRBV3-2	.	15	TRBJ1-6	CASSQRLQRGSPLHF
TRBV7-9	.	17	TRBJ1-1	CASSPPRQGAVDTEAFF
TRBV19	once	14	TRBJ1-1	CASSTLDTRGGAFF
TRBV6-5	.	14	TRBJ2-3	CASRIPGLAGEQYF
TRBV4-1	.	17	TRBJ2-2	CASSQDTGRVGTGELFF
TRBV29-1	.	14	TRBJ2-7	CSVEWTGRPYEQYF
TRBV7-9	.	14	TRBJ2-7	CASSLMGSTYEQYF
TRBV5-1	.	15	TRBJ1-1	CASSWGATTNTEAFF
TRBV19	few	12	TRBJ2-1	CASSPIAGEQFF
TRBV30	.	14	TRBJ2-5	CAWSRGDYQETQYF